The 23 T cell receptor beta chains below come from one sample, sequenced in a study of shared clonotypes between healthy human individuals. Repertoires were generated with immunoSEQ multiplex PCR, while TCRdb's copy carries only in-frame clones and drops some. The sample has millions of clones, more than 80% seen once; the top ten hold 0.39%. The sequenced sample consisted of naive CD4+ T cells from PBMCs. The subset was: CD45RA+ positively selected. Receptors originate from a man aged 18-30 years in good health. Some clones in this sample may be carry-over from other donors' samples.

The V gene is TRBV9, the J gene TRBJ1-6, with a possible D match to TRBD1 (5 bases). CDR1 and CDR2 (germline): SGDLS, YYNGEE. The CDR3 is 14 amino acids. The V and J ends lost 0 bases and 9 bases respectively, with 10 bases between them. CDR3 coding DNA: TGTGCCAGCAGCGTAGGTTCGCAGGGTTCACCCCTCCACTTT. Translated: CASSVGSQGSPLHF.

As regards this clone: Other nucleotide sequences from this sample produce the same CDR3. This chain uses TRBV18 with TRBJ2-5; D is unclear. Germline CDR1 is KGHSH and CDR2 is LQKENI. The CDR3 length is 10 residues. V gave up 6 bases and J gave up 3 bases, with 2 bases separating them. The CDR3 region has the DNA TGTGCCAGCTCTGAAGAGACCCAGTACTTC. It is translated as CASSEETQYF.

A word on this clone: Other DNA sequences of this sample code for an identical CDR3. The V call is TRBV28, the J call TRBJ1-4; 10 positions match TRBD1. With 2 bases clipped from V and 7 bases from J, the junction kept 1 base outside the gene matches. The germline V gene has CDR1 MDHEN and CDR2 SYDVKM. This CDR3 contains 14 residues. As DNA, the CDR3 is TGTGCCAGCAGTTTAGACAGGGGGCGTGAAAAACTGTTTTTT. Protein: CASSLDRGREKLFF.

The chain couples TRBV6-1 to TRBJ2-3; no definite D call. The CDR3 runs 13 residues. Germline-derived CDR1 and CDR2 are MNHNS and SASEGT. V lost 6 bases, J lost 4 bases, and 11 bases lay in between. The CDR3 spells CASSDGLADTQYF. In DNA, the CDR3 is TGTGCCAGCAGCGACGGGCTAGCAGATACGCAGTATTTT.

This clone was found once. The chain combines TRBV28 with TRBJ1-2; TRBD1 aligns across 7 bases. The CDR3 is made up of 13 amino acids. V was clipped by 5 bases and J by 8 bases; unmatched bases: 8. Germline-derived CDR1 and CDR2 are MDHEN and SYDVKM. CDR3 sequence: CASSRWTGNGYTF. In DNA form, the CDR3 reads TGTGCCAGCAGTCGATGGACAGGAAACGGCTACACCTTC.

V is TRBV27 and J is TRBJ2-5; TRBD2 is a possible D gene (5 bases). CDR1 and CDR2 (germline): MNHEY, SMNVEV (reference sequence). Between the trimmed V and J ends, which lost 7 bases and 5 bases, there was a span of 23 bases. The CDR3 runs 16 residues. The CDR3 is CASKGIYSGPVETQYF. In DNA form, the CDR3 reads TGTGCCAGCAAAGGGATATACAGCGGTCCGGTGGAGACCCAGTACTTC.

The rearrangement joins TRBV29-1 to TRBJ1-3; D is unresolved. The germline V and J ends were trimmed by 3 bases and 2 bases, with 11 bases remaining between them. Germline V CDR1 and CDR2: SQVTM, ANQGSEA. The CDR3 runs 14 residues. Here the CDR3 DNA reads TGCAGCGTTGACGACGGAGGACCTGGAAACACCATATATTTT. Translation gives CSVDDGGPGNTIYF.

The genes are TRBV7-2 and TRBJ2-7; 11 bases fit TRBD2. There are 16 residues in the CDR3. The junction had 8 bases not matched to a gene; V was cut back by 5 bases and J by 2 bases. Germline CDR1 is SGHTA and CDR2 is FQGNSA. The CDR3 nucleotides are TGTGCCAGCAGCCCCTCCAGACTAGCGGGAACCTACGAGCAGTACTTC. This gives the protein CASSPSRLAGTYEQYF.

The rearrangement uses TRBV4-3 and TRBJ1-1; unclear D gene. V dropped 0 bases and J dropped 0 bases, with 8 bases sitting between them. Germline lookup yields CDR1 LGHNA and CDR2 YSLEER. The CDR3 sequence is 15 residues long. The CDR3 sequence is CASSQELTVNTEAFF. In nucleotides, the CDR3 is TGCGCCAGCAGCCAAGAGTTGACGGTGAACACTGAAGCTTTCTTT.

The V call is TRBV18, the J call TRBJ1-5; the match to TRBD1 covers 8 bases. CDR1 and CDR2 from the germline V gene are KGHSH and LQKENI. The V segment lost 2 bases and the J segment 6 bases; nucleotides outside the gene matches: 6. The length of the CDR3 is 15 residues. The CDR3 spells CASSPGTGQSQPQHF. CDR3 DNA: TGTGCCAGCTCACCAGGGACAGGTCAAAGTCAGCCCCAGCATTTT. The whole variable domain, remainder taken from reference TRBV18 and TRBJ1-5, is NAGVMQNPRHLVRRRGQEARLRCSPMKGHSHVYWYRQLPEEGLKFMVYLQKENIIDESGMPKERFSAEFPKEGPSILRIQQVVRGDSAAYFCASSPGTGQSQPQHFGDGTRLSIL.

CDR3 nucleotide sequence: TGTGCCAGCAGGAGGACAGAGTATAACACTGAAGCTTTCTTT. It specifies CASRRTEYNTEAFF. The chain joins TRBV28 to TRBJ1-1, with D possibly being TRBD1 (6 bases). V lost 6 bases, J lost 2 bases, and 13 bases lay in between. Germline loops: CDR1 MDHEN, CDR2 SYDVKM. This CDR3 region has 14 residues.

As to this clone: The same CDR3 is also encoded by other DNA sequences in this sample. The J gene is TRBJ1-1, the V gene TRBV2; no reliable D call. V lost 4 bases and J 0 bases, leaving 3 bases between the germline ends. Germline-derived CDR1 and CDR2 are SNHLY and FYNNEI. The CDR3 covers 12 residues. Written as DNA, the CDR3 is TGTGCCAGCAGTGTCTTGAACACTGAAGCTTTCTTT. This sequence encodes CASSVLNTEAFF.

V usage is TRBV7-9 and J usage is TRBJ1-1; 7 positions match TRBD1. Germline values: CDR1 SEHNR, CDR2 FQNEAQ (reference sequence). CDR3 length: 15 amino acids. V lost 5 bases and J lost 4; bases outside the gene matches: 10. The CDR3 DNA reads TGTGCCAGCAGCCCATTCCCCAGGGGGGGCACTGAAGCTTTCTTT. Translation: CASSPFPRGGTEAFF.

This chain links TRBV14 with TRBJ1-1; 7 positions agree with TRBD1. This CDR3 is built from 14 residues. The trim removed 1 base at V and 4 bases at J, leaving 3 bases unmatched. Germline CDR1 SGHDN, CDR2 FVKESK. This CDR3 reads CASSQVAGGTEAFF. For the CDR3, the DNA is TGTGCCAGCAGCCAAGTAGCAGGGGGCACTGAAGCTTTCTTT.

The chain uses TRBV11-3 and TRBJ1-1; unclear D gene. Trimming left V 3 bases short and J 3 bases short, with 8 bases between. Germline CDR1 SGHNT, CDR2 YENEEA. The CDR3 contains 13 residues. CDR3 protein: CASSFYSDTEAFF. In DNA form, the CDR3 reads TGTGCCAGCAGCTTTTATTCGGACACTGAAGCTTTCTTT. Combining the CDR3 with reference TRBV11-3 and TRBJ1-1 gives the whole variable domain EAGVVQSPRYKIIEKKQPVAFWCNPISGHNTLYWYLQNLGQGPELLIRYENEEAVDDSQLPKDRFSAERLKGVDSTLKIQPAELGDSAVYLCASSFYSDTEAFFGQGTRLTVV.

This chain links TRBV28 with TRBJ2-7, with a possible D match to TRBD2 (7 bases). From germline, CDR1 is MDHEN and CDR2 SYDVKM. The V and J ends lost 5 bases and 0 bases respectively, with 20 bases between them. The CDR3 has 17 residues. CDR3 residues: CASSPPRGGLSSYEQYF. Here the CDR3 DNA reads TGTGCCAGCAGTCCCCCGAGGGGGGGACTAAGCTCCTACGAGCAGTACTTC.

CDR3 in amino acids: CASSYRLAGDKSTGELFF. The CDR3 bases are TGTGCCAGCAGCTATCGACTAGCGGGCGATAAATCCACCGGGGAGCTGTTTTTT. The J gene is TRBJ2-2, the V gene TRBV11-2; TRBD2 matches at 10 bases. V gave up 4 bases and J gave up 4 bases; unmatched junction bases: 12. This CDR3 is built from 18 residues. Germline V gene lookup returns CDR1 SGHAT and CDR2 FQNNGV.

In DNA form, the CDR3 reads TGTGCCATCAGCCAAAGACTAGCGGCAGATACGCAGTATTTT. This codes for CAISQRLAADTQYF. The rearrangement joins TRBV10-3 to TRBJ2-3, with 9 positions matching TRBD2. V was clipped by 6 bases and J by 4 bases; unmatched bases: 5. The germline V gene has CDR1 ENHRY and CDR2 SYGVKD. The CDR3 totals 14 residues.

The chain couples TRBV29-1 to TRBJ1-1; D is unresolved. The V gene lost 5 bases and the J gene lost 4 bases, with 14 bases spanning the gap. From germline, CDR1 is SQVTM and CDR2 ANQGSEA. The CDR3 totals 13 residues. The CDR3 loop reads CSVTGLLSTEAFF. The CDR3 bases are TGCAGCGTTACCGGACTCTTGAGCACTGAAGCTTTCTTT.

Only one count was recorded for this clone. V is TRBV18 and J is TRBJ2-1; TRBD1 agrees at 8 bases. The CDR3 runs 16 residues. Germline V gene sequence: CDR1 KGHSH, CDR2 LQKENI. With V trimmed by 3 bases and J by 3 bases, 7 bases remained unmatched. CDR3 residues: CASSPQGANLYNEQFF. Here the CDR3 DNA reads TGTGCCAGCTCACCCCAGGGGGCGAACCTCTACAATGAGCAGTTCTTC.

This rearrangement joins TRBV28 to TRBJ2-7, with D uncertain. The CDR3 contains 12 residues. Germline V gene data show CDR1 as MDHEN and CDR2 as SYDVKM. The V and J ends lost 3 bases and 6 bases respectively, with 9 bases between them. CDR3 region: CASSFQGPEQYF. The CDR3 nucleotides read TGTGCCAGCAGTTTTCAAGGGCCCGAGCAGTACTTC.

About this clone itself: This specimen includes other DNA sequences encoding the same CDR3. CDR3 sequence reads: CASSVGLAYEQYF. As DNA, the CDR3 is TGTGCCAGCAGCGTGGGACTAGCCTACGAGCAGTACTTC. V gene TRBV9 combines with J gene TRBJ2-7, with 8 bases matching TRBD2. Trimming cost V 2 bases and J 2 bases; bases outside gene matches: 0. There are 13 residues in the CDR3. The germline V gene encodes CDR1 SGDLS and CDR2 YYNGEE.

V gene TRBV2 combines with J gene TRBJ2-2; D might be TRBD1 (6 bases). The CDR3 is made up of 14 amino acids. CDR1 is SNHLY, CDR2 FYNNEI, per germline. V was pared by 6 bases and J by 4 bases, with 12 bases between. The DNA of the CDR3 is TGTGCCAGCAGAACAGGGCTAAGCACCGGGGAGCTGTTTTTT. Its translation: CASRTGLSTGELFF.